The T cell receptor (beta chain) under discussion was sequenced for a study of cytomegalovirus exposure and HLA in healthy donors. PCR used 60 Vbeta primers and 13 Jbeta primers. Produced via immunoSEQ multiplex PCR; TCRdb's table is partial and in-frame only. The sample lists 150,000 to 200,000 clones, roughly 84% seen once, with 0.25% to 0.3% in the top ten. The junction had 6 bases not matched to a gene; V was cut back by 7 bases and J by 1 base. CDR1 and CDR2 (germline): MNHNY, SVGAGI (reference sequence). The CDR3 is 14 amino acids. With regard to this clone: What it binds is not known.

Study-wide results and caveats: Compared with the approximately 700-donor mean, an Asian-associated ancestry cluster reportedly had fewer N-insertions, according to a later analysis. Follow-up analysis later connected one missense variant in DCLRE1C with trimming of TCR beta V- and J-genes. It was only CMV serostatus that was available as immune exposure information.

The rearrangement links TRBV6-6 to TRBJ1-1; 7 positions match TRBD1. The source material was PBMCs. The receptor's source is a boy between 5 and 17 years old in good health and CMV-seronegative. The CDR3 protein is CASKTGSSNTEAFF. The CDR3 DNA is TGTGCCAGCAAGACAGGGAGTTCGAACACTGAAGCTTTCTTT.